The rows below give T cell receptor beta chains drawn from one sample of a study of blood T cell repertoires in COVID-19. The data were produced by immunoSEQ multiplex PCR, yet TCRdb's version contains in-frame clones alone and is incomplete. The table lists under 200,000 clones, roughly 80% of them singletons, with approximately 5.1% in the top ten. Source material: PBMCs or T cells enriched from blood (not recorded which). The receptors come from a woman between 40 and 50 years old with acute COVID-19. Both conserved end residues are part of each CDR3. Fields, in order: J gene, V gene, D gene, clone size, CDR3 protein, CDR3 DNA. D genes are given only for firm matches. A clone size is listed for some rows: how often the clone was seen (once, few, many), or a class if it is expanded.

J: TRBJ2-5; V: TRBV6-1; D: NA; size: NA; CDR3: CASREGLLQETQYF; DNA: TGTGCCAGCAGAGAAGGGCTCTTACAAGAGACCCAGTACTTC
J: TRBJ2-3; V: TRBV7-2; D: TRBD1; size: NA; CDR3: CASSWGQTDTQYF; DNA: TGTGCCAGCAGCTGGGGACAGACAGATACGCAGTATTTT
J: TRBJ1-3; V: TRBV11-2; D: NA; size: few; CDR3: CASGDTRSGNTIYF; DNA: TGTGCCAGCGGCGACACCAGGTCTGGAAACACCATATATTTT
J: TRBJ2-2; V: TRBV19; D: TRBD2; size: NA; CDR3: CASSINSGSYTGELFF; DNA: TGTGCCAGTAGTATAAATAGCGGGAGCTACACCGGGGAGCTGTTTTTT
J: TRBJ2-1; V: TRBV18; D: TRBD1; size: NA; CDR3: CASSQTGYNEQFF; DNA: TGTGCCAGCTCACAGACAGGGTACAATGAGCAGTTCTTC
J: TRBJ1-2; V: TRBV6-5; D: TRBD1; size: once; CDR3: CASSYSSGGIGYTF; DNA: TGTGCCAGCAGTTACTCTTCAGGGGGGATCGGCTACACCTTC
J: TRBJ2-1; V: TRBV2; D: NA; size: NA; CDR3: CASSEDRYNEQFF; DNA: TGTGCCAGCAGTGAGGACAGATACAATGAGCAGTTCTTC
J: TRBJ1-3; V: TRBV5-1; D: TRBD1; size: NA; CDR3: CASSLEETGGGNTIYF; DNA: TGCGCCAGCAGCTTGGAAGAGACAGGGGGCGGAAACACCATATATTTT
J: TRBJ2-1; V: TRBV9; D: NA; size: NA; CDR3: CASSVGLTGAHEQFF; DNA: TGTGCCAGCAGCGTAGGACTAACCGGAGCTCATGAGCAGTTCTTC
J: TRBJ2-1; V: TRBV5-8; D: TRBD2; size: few; CDR3: CASSLRLAGGGGWNEQFF; DNA: TGTGCCAGCAGCTTGCGACTAGCGGGAGGGGGGGGGTGGAATGAGCAGTTCTTC
J: TRBJ2-3; V: TRBV5-6; D: NA; size: few; CDR3: CASSFDRIGTDTQYF; DNA: TGTGCCAGCAGCTTTGACAGAATCGGCACAGATACGCAGTATTTT
J: TRBJ2-7; V: TRBV7-7; D: TRBD1; size: few; CDR3: CASSLGQGGNYEQYF; DNA: TGTGCTAGCAGCTTGGGACAGGGGGGAAACTACGAGCAGTACTTC
J: TRBJ2-5; V: TRBV5-1; D: NA; size: NA; CDR3: CASSFSRIQETQYF; DNA: TGCGCCAGCAGCTTCTCGAGGATCCAAGAGACCCAGTACTTC
J: TRBJ2-3; V: TRBV7-9; D: TRBD1; size: NA; CDR3: CASSLGTGQSTDTQYF; DNA: TGTGCCAGCAGCTTGGGGACAGGGCAGTCCACAGATACGCAGTATTTT
J: TRBJ2-2; V: TRBV7-8; D: TRBD2; size: once; CDR3: CASKSGVSTGELFF; DNA: TGTGCCAGCAAGAGCGGGGTATCGACCGGGGAGCTGTTTTTT
J: TRBJ2-7; V: TRBV2; D: NA; size: NA; CDR3: CASSERGGEVYEQYF; DNA: TGTGCCAGCAGTGAGAGGGGCGGGGAGGTCTACGAGCAGTACTTC
J: TRBJ2-1; V: TRBV2; D: NA; size: once; CDR3: CASTRRGDSYNEQFF; DNA: TGTGCCAGCACCCGAAGGGGCGACTCCTACAATGAGCAGTTCTTC
J: TRBJ1-1; V: TRBV30; D: TRBD1; size: few; CDR3: CAWGQVLNTEAFF; DNA: TGTGCCTGGGGACAGGTGTTAAACACTGAAGCTTTCTTT
J: TRBJ1-5; V: TRBV19; D: NA; size: few; CDR3: CASSKGRGISNQPQHF; DNA: TGTGCCAGTAGTAAGGGTAGGGGCATCAGCAATCAGCCCCAGCATTTT
J: TRBJ2-2; V: TRBV18; D: NA; size: NA; CDR3: CASSYTDTGELFF; DNA: TGTGCCAGCTCCTACACAGACACCGGGGAGCTGTTTTTT
J: TRBJ2-5; V: TRBV18; D: TRBD2; size: NA; CDR3: CASSPQVVAGVGETQYF; DNA: TGTGCCAGCTCACCACAGGTGGTAGCGGGAGTTGGAGAGACCCAGTACTTC
J: TRBJ2-1; V: TRBV19; D: TRBD1; size: NA; CDR3: CASSIGGTGYNEQFF; DNA: TGTGCCAGTAGTATAGGCGGGACAGGGTACAATGAGCAGTTCTTC
J: TRBJ1-2; V: TRBV27; D: TRBD1; size: NA; CDR3: CASSLSRGGGYGYTF; DNA: TGTGCCAGCAGTTTATCGAGAGGGGGCGGCTATGGCTACACCTTC
J: TRBJ1-3; V: TRBV15; D: NA; size: few; CDR3: CATSTPKNTIYF; DNA: TGTGCCACCAGCACCCCTAAAAACACCATATATTTT
J: TRBJ2-1; V: TRBV7-8; D: TRBD2; size: NA; CDR3: CASSYSTSGSWNEQFF; DNA: TGTGCCAGCAGCTATTCGACTAGCGGGAGCTGGAATGAGCAGTTCTTC
J: TRBJ2-4; V: TRBV10-3; D: TRBD2; size: NA; CDR3: CAISPGLENIQYF; DNA: TGTGCCATCAGCCCGGGACTAGAAAACATTCAGTACTTC
J: TRBJ2-1; V: TRBV5-6; D: TRBD2; size: NA; CDR3: CASSRLADTYNEQFF; DNA: TGTGCCAGCAGCAGACTAGCGGATACCTACAATGAGCAGTTCTTC
J: TRBJ2-7; V: TRBV10-2; D: TRBD1; size: NA; CDR3: CASTRGTGANEQYF; DNA: TGCGCCAGCACGCGGGGGACAGGGGCAAACGAGCAGTACTTC
J: TRBJ2-2; V: TRBV19; D: NA; size: NA; CDR3: CASSLQSRDTGELFF; DNA: TGTGCCAGTAGTCTCCAAAGTAGAGACACCGGGGAGCTGTTTTTT